This T cell receptor (beta chain) was retrieved from a study of T cell responses to AZD1222 COVID-19 vaccine. Measured with immunoSEQ multiplex PCR; TCRdb has only the in-frame clones, and not every one. Of over 60,000 clones listed, 88% are singletons. The CDR3 spans 17 residues. Germline V lookup: CDR1 MDHEN, CDR2 SYDVKM. With 6 bases clipped from V and 4 bases from J, the junction kept 16 bases outside the gene matches. Details on this clone: Its antigen remains unidentified.

Whole-study findings and limits: Spike as a whole was targeted by vaccine-associated CD4 TCRs, dominant at 160-218 and 743-854. Donors skewed white British and female; clonal diversity was possibly underestimated. Spike-specific TCR breadth and depth grew following two AZD1222 doses. Baseline seropositivity characterized only a handful of AZD1222 recipients.

The source of this sequence is an adult who received the MenACWY meningococcal vaccine as a control. Sequencing used peripheral blood, obtained 28 days after the second dose of the MenACWY control vaccine. The chain couples TRBV28 to TRBJ1-2; the match to TRBD1 covers 8 bases. Written as DNA, the CDR3 is TGTGCCAGCAGCCTTATTGGCCCAGGGGGCGTCGGCTATGGCTACACCTTC. Protein product: CASSLIGPGGVGYGYTF.